The 20 T cell receptor beta chains reported below all come from one sample, sequenced in a study of blood T cells in healthy people across ages. A second PCR, run for roughly 7 to 11 cycles, used a sample-barcoded 5' primer plus a J-beta primer mix. One entry per CDR3 protein, called by TCRdb with MiXCR from the 5' RACE reads. The table includes about a million distinct CDR3 sequences, more than 30% detected once. Source material: blood. The receptors shown here come from a young man in good health.

Concerning this clonotype: Sequence at one end of the junction differs from germline and may be a read error. V usage is TRBV12-3 or TRBV12-4 and J usage is TRBJ2-2, with 7 nucleotides matching TRBD1. The length of the CDR3 is 14 residues. The CDR3 DNA follows: TGTACCAGCAGAAGGACAGGGAACACCGGGGAGCTGTTTTTT. Translation gives CTSRRTGNTGELFF.

This rearrangement joins TRBV9 to TRBJ1-4, with D unclear. Trimming cost V 4 bases and J 8 bases, with 15 bases left between them. Germline CDR1 reads SGDLS; CDR2 reads YYNGEE. CDR3 length: 14 residues. The CDR3 region has the DNA TGTGCCAGCAGCCCCCCCGGTGCCGACGAAAAACTGTTTTTT. Its protein product is CASSPPGADEKLFF.

This chain connects TRBV7-9 to TRBJ1-6; a possible D gene is TRBD1 (5 bases). Trimming stripped 5 bases from V and 5 bases from J, with 10 bases between. Germline CDR1 and CDR2: SEHNR and FQNEAQ (reference sequence). The CDR3 is made up of 14 amino acids. The CDR3 DNA is TGTGCCAGCAGCCAGGGACGGGATAATTCACCCCTCCACTTT. Encoded protein: CASSQGRDNSPLHF.

V is TRBV28 and J is TRBJ2-5; 8 bases fit TRBD1. The J call may not be correct, given that the DNA end is closer to TRBJ2-7. Per germline, CDR1 MDHEN and CDR2 SYDVKM. The CDR3 is made up of 15 amino acids. CDR3 amino acids: CASSTQDRGLNEQYF. The DNA for the CDR3 is TGTGCCAGCAGCACCCAAGACAGGGGATTGAACGAGCAGTACTTC.

This chain joins TRBV5-1 and TRBJ1-1; TRBD1 is a possible D gene (6 bases). Germline lookup yields CDR1 SGHRS and CDR2 YFSETQ. V was shortened by 4 bases and J by 0 bases, with 13 bases between the two germline ends. The CDR3 loop spans 15 amino acids. The CDR3 coding sequence is TGCGCCAGCAGCAAGAAGACAGGTGTGAACACTGAAGCTTTCTTT. It translates to CASSKKTGVNTEAFF. Based on the CDR3 plus reference TRBV5-1 and TRBJ1-1, the full variable domain is KAGVTQTPRYLIKTRGQQVTLSCSPISGHRSVSWYQQTPGQGLQFLFEYFSETQRNKGNFPGRFSGRQFSNSRSEMNVSTLELGDSALYLCASSKKTGVNTEAFFGQGTRLTVV.

A remark on this clonotype: One end of the junction does not line up with germline, which may come from a read error. The CDR3 coding sequence is TGTGCCGGCAGTTCGGCCCCATATGGCTACACCTTC. Translating it yields CAGSSAPYGYTF. J is TRBJ1-2 and V is TRBV6-5; D uncertain. The CDR3 is made up of 12 amino acids. Germline loops: CDR1 MNHEY, CDR2 SVGAGI.

The chain recombines TRBV12-3 or TRBV12-4 with TRBJ2-3; 8 positions agree with TRBD2. With 7 bases clipped from V and 3 bases from J, the junction kept 12 bases outside the gene matches. This CDR3 is built from 16 residues. This CDR3 reads CASNPSRGVDTDTQYF. The CDR3 DNA follows: TGTGCCAGCAACCCGTCGCGGGGGGTCGATACAGATACGCAGTATTTT.

The chain joins TRBV4-3 to TRBJ2-1, with no clear D. CDR1 is LGHNA and CDR2 is YSLEER in the germline V gene. Trimming took 0 bases from V and 12 from J, leaving 15 bases between them. The CDR3 has 14 residues. Here the CDR3 reads CASSQDVLASGQFF. CDR3 DNA: TGCGCCAGCAGCCAAGATGTTTTAGCCAGTGGGCAGTTCTTC.

V is TRBV6-2 or TRBV6-3 and J is TRBJ2-7; 10 bases line up with TRBD2. V shed 10 bases and J 2 bases; nucleotides not matched to a gene: 5. This CDR3 comprises 13 residues. The germline V gene has CDR1 MNHEY and CDR2 SVGEGT. The CDR3 bases are TGTGCCACCCAGGGGACTAGCGCCTACGAGCAGTACTTC. Protein product: CATQGTSAYEQYF.

This chain uses TRBV10-3 with TRBJ1-1; the D is unclear. CDR1 and CDR2 from the germline V gene are ENHRY and SYGVKD. The CDR3 has 15 residues. Trimming took 0 bases from V and 2 from J, leaving 10 bases between them. CDR3 sequence reads: CAISESVGSNTEAFF. In nucleotides, the CDR3 is TGTGCCATCAGTGAGTCGGTAGGGAGCAACACTGAAGCTTTCTTT.

V and J are TRBV7-2 and TRBJ1-2; D unclear. Germline CDR1 and CDR2: SGHTA and FQGNSA. The CDR3 contains 14 residues. The V end was cut by 4 bases, the J end by 0 bases, with 9 bases between. CDR3 amino acids: CASSSYRANYGYTF. In DNA, the CDR3 is TGTGCCAGCAGCTCTTATAGAGCTAACTATGGCTACACCTTC.

The V call is TRBV6-1, the J call TRBJ2-3; D is perhaps TRBD2 (5 bases). Germline CDR1 is MNHNS and CDR2 is SASEGT. CDR3 length: 20 amino acids. Deletions cut 7 bases from V and 6 bases from J, with 35 bases between. The CDR3 DNA is TGTGCCAGCACCTTGAGCGGTTTTTTAGAGTGGAGGCTGGGTAGGGATACGCAGTATTTT. Translated, it gives CASTLSGFLEWRLGRDTQYF.

The chain recombines TRBV30 with TRBJ2-5; D remains unclear. V was trimmed by 1 base and J by 5 bases, leaving 5 bases between them. This CDR3 is built from 11 residues. Germline CDR1 and CDR2: GTSNPN and SVGIG (reference sequence). The CDR3 here is CAWSGLETQYF. The CDR3 DNA is TGTGCCTGGAGTGGACTTGAGACCCAGTACTTC.

This clonotype occurred a few times. CDR3 region: CSARYERGGRFF. The CDR3 DNA follows: TGCAGTGCTAGATACGAGCGGGGGGGCCGGTTCTTC. The rearrangement links TRBV20-1 to TRBJ2-1, with TRBD2 matching 10 bases. The CDR3 consists of 12 residues. The germline V gene encodes CDR1 DFQATT and CDR2 SNEGSKA (reference sequence). Trimming took 2 bases from V and 15 from J; bases not matched to a gene: 7.

J is TRBJ1-2 and V is TRBV20-1; D is possibly TRBD1 (6 bases). The V gene lost 0 bases and the J gene lost 7 bases, with 18 bases spanning the gap. The CDR3 extends over 15 amino acids. Germline V gives CDR1 DFQATT, CDR2 SNEGSKA (reference sequence). The CDR3 sequence: CSARDPKEVRGGYTF. CDR3 sequence (DNA): TGCAGTGCTAGAGATCCGAAGGAGGTCAGGGGTGGCTACACCTTC.

This clonotype was detected a few times. V is TRBV7-2 and J is TRBJ1-2; maybe TRBD1 (6 bases). The V and J ends lost 0 bases and 4 bases respectively, with 12 bases between them. The CDR3 length is 15 residues. Germline lookup yields CDR1 SGHTA and CDR2 FQGNSA. CDR3 amino acids: CASSLARGRAYGYTF. CDR3 coding DNA: TGTGCCAGCAGCTTAGCGCGGGGGCGCGCCTATGGCTACACCTTC.

This sequence joins TRBV4-1 and TRBJ2-7; D is ambiguous. The end of the DNA is better explained by TRBJ2-5, so the J call may be wrong. The CDR3 is made up of 13 amino acids. Germline V CDR1 and CDR2: MGHRA, YSYEKL. CDR3 loop: CASSQVSTGTQYF. DNA for the CDR3: TGCGCCAGCAGCCAAGTTTCGACGGGGACCCAGTACTTC.

The chain recombines TRBV20-1 with TRBJ2-5; D gene uncertain. There are 13 residues in the CDR3. CDR1 and CDR2 from the germline V gene are DFQATT and SNEGSKA (reference sequence). Trimming cost V 4 bases and J 2 bases, with 11 bases left between them. The CDR3 DNA sequence: TGCAGTGCTACGGAGACTTCACAAGAGACCCAGTACTTC. This encodes CSATETSQETQYF.

This clonotype was counted between two and nine times. The chain joins TRBV20-1 to TRBJ2-7; 7 bases are shared with TRBD1. V trimming: 3 bases; J trimming: 6 bases; junction bases outside the gene matches: 14. This CDR3 spans 15 amino acids. Germline V CDR1 and CDR2: DFQATT, SNEGSKA (reference sequence). The CDR3 DNA reads TGCAGTGCTAGGGTCGAGAGCGACAGGGCGGGCGAGCAGTACTTC. This encodes CSARVESDRAGEQYF.

The chain joins TRBV7-2 to TRBJ1-4; weak D call: TRBD1 (6 bases). CDR1 SGHTA and CDR2 FQGNSA come from the germline V gene. This CDR3 is built from 17 residues. Trimming removed 0 bases from V and 4 bases from J, with 15 bases in between. The CDR3 nucleotides read TGTGCCAGCAGCTTAGCAGGAAGGACAGAGTTTAATGAAAAACTGTTTTTT. This gives the protein CASSLAGRTEFNEKLFF.